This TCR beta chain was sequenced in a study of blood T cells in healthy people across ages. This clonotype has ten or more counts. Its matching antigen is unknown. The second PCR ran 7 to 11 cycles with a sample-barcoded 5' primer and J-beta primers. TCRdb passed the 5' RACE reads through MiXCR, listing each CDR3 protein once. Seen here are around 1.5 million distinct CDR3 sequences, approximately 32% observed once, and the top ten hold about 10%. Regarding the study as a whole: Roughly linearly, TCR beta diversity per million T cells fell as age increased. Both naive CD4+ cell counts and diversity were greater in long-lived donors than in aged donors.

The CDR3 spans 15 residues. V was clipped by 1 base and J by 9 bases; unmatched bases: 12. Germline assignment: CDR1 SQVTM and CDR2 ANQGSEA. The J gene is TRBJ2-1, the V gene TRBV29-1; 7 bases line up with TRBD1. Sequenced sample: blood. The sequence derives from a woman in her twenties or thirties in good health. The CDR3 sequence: CSVEARDRYFSEQFF. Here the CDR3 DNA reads TGCAGCGTTGAAGCCCGGGACAGATATTTTAGTGAGCAGTTCTTC.